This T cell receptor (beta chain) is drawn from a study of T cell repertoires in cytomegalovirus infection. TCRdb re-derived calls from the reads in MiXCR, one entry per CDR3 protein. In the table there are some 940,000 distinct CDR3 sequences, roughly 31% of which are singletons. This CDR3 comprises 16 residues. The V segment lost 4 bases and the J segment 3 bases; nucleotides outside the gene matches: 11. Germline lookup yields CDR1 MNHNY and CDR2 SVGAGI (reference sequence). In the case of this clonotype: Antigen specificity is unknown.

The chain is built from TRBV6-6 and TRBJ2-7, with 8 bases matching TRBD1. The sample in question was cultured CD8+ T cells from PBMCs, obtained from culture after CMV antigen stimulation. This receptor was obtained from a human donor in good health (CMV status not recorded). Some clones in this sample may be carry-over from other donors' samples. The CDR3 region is CASSSFRGLTVYEQYV. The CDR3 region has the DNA TGTGCCAGCAGTTCCTTCAGGGGGCTAACGGTCTACGAGCAGTACGTC.